This TCR beta chain was profiled in a study of shared clonotypes between healthy human individuals. When replicate PCRs were run on sorted subsets, they used 200 ng DNA, roughly 30,000 T cell genomes. Sequencing was performed with immunoSEQ multiplex PCR; in TCRdb, only in-frame clones are kept and a portion is missing. The sample comprises around 1.9 million clones, approximately 94% of which are singletons, and roughly 1.7% rests with the top ten. CD45RO negativity and positive selection for CCR7 defined naive CD8 cells, a population that excluded terminally differentiated effector memory CD45RA+ cells. The CDR3 has 10 residues.

The sequence came from a man between 18 and 29 years old in good health. Some clones in this sample may be carry-over from other donors' samples. The sample comprised naive CD8+ T cells from PBMCs. The chain employs TRBV21-1 and TRBJ1-2; the table's D call TRBD1 went unverified against the DNA. TRBV21-1 is listed as a pseudogene. The CDR3 reads CADRHYGYTF. The CDR3 DNA follows: TGTGCCGACAGGCACTATGGCTACACCTTC.